These 21 T cell receptor beta chains share one sample of origin, sequenced in a study of blood T cell repertoires in COVID-19. Method: immunoSEQ multiplex PCR; TCRdb's copy keeps in-frame clones and lacks some. Of roughly 390,000 clones in the sample, approximately 81% were seen once. The sequenced sample was peripheral blood. These TCRs come from a woman younger than 30 with acute or convalescent COVID-19.

The chain links TRBV19 to TRBJ2-7; 7 positions match TRBD1. V lost 4 bases to trimming and J lost 0 bases; unmatched junction nucleotides: 3. The CDR3 totals 14 residues. The germline V gene has CDR1 LNHDA and CDR2 SQIVND (reference sequence). CDR3 nucleotide sequence: TGTGCCAGTAGTACGACAGGGAGCTCCTACGAGCAGTACTTC. This translates into CASSTTGSSYEQYF. Combining the CDR3 with reference TRBV19 and TRBJ2-7 gives the whole variable domain DGGITQSPKYLFRKEGQNVTLSCEQNLNHDAMYWYRQDPGQGLRLIYYSQIVNDFQKGDIAEGYSVSREKKESFPLTVTSAQKNPTAFYLCASSTTGSSYEQYFGPGTRLTVT.

This rearrangement joins TRBV10-2 to TRBJ1-6; 9 bases agree with TRBD1. The germline gives CDR1 WSHSY, CDR2 SAAADI. The CDR3 has 14 residues. The V and J ends lost 4 bases and 10 bases, in that order; junction bases with no gene match: 5. The CDR3 DNA sequence: TGCGCCAGCAGTGTGACAGGGGGTTGGTCACCCCTCCACTTT. This translates into CASSVTGGWSPLHF.

The chain links TRBV7-6 to TRBJ1-6; 7 nucleotides agree with TRBD1. The germline V gene encodes CDR1 SGHVS and CDR2 FNYEAQ. The CDR3 loop spans 16 amino acids. J lost 3 bases, V lost 5 bases, and 7 bases had no gene match. The CDR3: CASSLNRGNYNSPLHF. The CDR3 coding sequence is TGTGCCAGCAGCCTGAACAGGGGTAACTATAATTCACCCCTCCACTTT.

The V call is TRBV4-1, the J call TRBJ2-5; 10 bases align to TRBD2. Per germline, CDR1 MGHRA and CDR2 YSYEKL. The CDR3 covers 16 residues. The J segment lost 4 bases and the V segment lost 0 bases, leaving 5 bases of the junction unmatched. The CDR3 DNA reads as TGCGCCAGCAGCCAAGAAGTAGCGGGGGGAGGAGAGACCCAGTACTTC. It yields the protein CASSQEVAGGGETQYF.

This rearrangement joins TRBV5-6 to TRBJ2-3; TRBD2 matches 10 bases. V was pared by 1 base and J by 1 base, with 9 bases of the junction left unmatched. The germline gives CDR1 SGHDT, CDR2 YYEEEE. The CDR3 spans 18 residues. The CDR3 is CASSLYQREGVGTDTQYF. The CDR3, as DNA: TGTGCCAGCAGCTTGTATCAGCGGGAGGGCGTGGGCACAGATACGCAGTATTTT.

V is TRBV2 and J is TRBJ1-4; no clear D gene. The CDR3 spans 14 residues. Trimming cost V 4 bases and J 8 bases, with 14 bases left between them. CDR1 and CDR2 from the germline V gene are SNHLY and FYNNEI. CDR3 in amino acids: CASSGRGHGEKLFF. The CDR3 coding sequence is TGTGCCAGCAGTGGTCGAGGGCATGGAGAAAAACTGTTTTTT.

This clone was detected once. V and J are TRBV12-3 or TRBV12-4 and TRBJ2-1; the D gene is possibly TRBD1 (5 bases). The CDR3 sequence is 13 residues long. Deletions cut 4 bases from V and 10 bases from J, with 14 bases between. In nucleotides, the CDR3 is TGTGCCAGCAGTTGGTCCCAGGGTGCGGAGCAGTTCTTC. It translates to CASSWSQGAEQFF.

V and J are TRBV2 and TRBJ2-3; TRBD2 matches at 9 bases. Germline loops: CDR1 SNHLY, CDR2 FYNNEI. V gave up 6 bases and J gave up 8 bases; unmatched junction bases: 12. The CDR3 has 15 amino acids. CDR3 DNA: TGTGCCAGCAGGGAGGGTAGCGGGGGCGAAGGTACGCAGTATTTT. This translates into CASREGSGGEGTQYF.

The table lists this clone with a count of one. This chain uses TRBV28 with TRBJ2-5; TRBD1 is a possible D gene (6 bases). Trimming removed 5 bases at V and 0 bases at J, with 13 bases between. The CDR3 runs to 15 residues. Looked up from germline, CDR1 is MDHEN and CDR2 is SYDVKM. CDR3 bases: TGTGCCAGCAGTACAGGGAGAAGGTACCAAGAGACCCAGTACTTC. Its protein product is CASSTGRRYQETQYF.

This chain joins TRBV3-1 (or the pseudogene TRBV3-2) and TRBJ1-2; D is unclear. Germline V gene lookup returns CDR1 LGHDT and CDR2 YNNKEL (reference sequence). The V end lost 0 bases, the J end lost 8 bases, and 22 bases lay between the germline ends. This CDR3 contains 17 residues. CDR3 loop: CASSQDPRREFPRGYTF. CDR3 coding DNA: TGTGCCAGCAGCCAAGATCCCCGCCGAGAGTTTCCTAGGGGCTACACCTTC.

This rearrangement joins TRBV9 to TRBJ1-4; tentative D call: TRBD1 (6 bases). The ends were cut back, 3 bases at V and 10 bases at J, with 16 bases in the middle. Germline CDR1 reads SGDLS; CDR2 reads YYNGEE. This CDR3 has 14 residues. The CDR3 sequence is CASSANSGEGKLFF. CDR3 bases: TGTGCCAGCAGCGCTAACTCAGGGGAGGGAAAACTGTTTTTT.

This clone appeared once. The chain couples TRBV10-1 to TRBJ2-7; 7 bases line up with TRBD1. The CDR3 extends over 15 amino acids. Losses at the gene ends were 2 bases for V and 0 bases for J; bases not matched to a gene: 4. Germline assignment: CDR1 WNHNN and CDR2 SYGVQD (reference sequence). CDR3 in DNA: TGCGCCAGCAGTGAGGGGGACAGTAGCTCCTACGAGCAGTACTTC. It codes for CASSEGDSSSYEQYF.

The chain joins TRBV4-1 to TRBJ2-5; 16 nucleotides align to TRBD2. The CDR3 has 18 amino acids. V dropped 3 bases and J dropped 5; count of bases not matched to a gene: 9. CDR1 MGHRA and CDR2 YSYEKL come from the germline V gene. CDR3 residues: CASSQFGTSGGALETQYF. The DNA of the CDR3 is TGCGCCAGCAGCCAGTTCGGGACTAGCGGGGGGGCCCTGGAGACCCAGTACTTC.

The chain combines TRBV2 with TRBJ1-1; perhaps TRBD1 as D (6 bases). CDR3 size: 13 residues. From germline, CDR1 is SNHLY and CDR2 FYNNEI. Trimming pared 6 bases from V and 1 base from J, leaving 9 bases between. CDR3 nucleotides: TGTGCCAGCAGACAGGGCCCGAACACTGAAGCTTTCTTT. This codes for CASRQGPNTEAFF.

This clone was seen only a few times. The V gene is TRBV5-6, the J gene TRBJ1-6; the match to TRBD1 covers 8 bases. The CDR3 extends over 17 amino acids. The V gene's germline CDR1 is SGHDT and CDR2 YYEEEE. The ends lost 5 bases at V and 1 base at J; junction bases unmatched: 8. The CDR3 bases are TGTGCCAGCAGGAGTGGACAGGGAGTGTCCTATAATTCACCCCTCCACTTT. This sequence encodes CASRSGQGVSYNSPLHF.

The chain combines TRBV11-2 with TRBJ2-7, with 10 bases matching TRBD2. CDR1 is SGHAT and CDR2 is FQNNGV in the germline V gene. V trimming: 3 bases; J trimming: 3 bases; junction bases outside the gene matches: 5. This CDR3 has 15 residues. The CDR3 here is CASSFSSGRDYEQYF. The CDR3 region has the DNA TGTGCCAGCAGCTTTTCCAGCGGGAGGGACTACGAGCAGTACTTC.

The chain is built from TRBV28 and TRBJ1-5; D is perhaps TRBD1 (5 bases). This CDR3 region has 12 residues. Germline assignment: CDR1 MDHEN and CDR2 SYDVKM. The V and J ends lost 7 bases and 5 bases respectively, with 9 bases between them. The CDR3 DNA reads TGTGCCAGCAACTGGGGGGATCAGCCCCAGCATTTT. This sequence encodes CASNWGDQPQHF.

The rearrangement joins TRBV19 to TRBJ2-7; perhaps TRBD1 as D (6 bases). The V gene lost 6 bases and the J gene lost 3 bases, with 18 bases spanning the gap. The CDR3 sequence is 15 residues long. In germline, CDR1 is LNHDA, CDR2 SQIVND (reference sequence). The CDR3 DNA follows: TGTGCCAGTAGCCCCTGTCCCGGGACAAACTACGAGCAGTACTTC. Translating gives CASSPCPGTNYEQYF.

The V call is TRBV7-6, the J call TRBJ2-5; 12 bases fit TRBD2. Germline V gene lookup returns CDR1 SGHVS and CDR2 FNYEAQ. This CDR3 contains 16 residues. J gave up 5 bases and V 5 bases, and 9 bases lay outside the gene matches. CDR3 residues: CASSIRLAGEGETQYF. As DNA, the CDR3 is TGTGCCAGCAGCATACGACTAGCGGGAGAGGGGGAGACCCAGTACTTC.

CDR3 in DNA: TGTGCCAGTAGGCTCGGGACTAGCGGGACCACAGATACGCAGTATTTT. Amino acid sequence: CASRLGTSGTTDTQYF. The V gene is TRBV19, the J gene TRBJ2-3, with 13 bases matching TRBD2. The CDR3 covers 16 residues. In germline, CDR1 is LNHDA, CDR2 SQIVND (reference sequence). The ends lost 6 bases at V and 2 bases at J; junction bases unmatched: 5. Together with reference TRBV19 and TRBJ2-3, the CDR3 gives the full variable domain: DGGITQSPKYLFRKEGQNVTLSCEQNLNHDAMYWYRQDPGQGLRLIYYSQIVNDFQKGDIAEGYSVSREKKESFPLTVTSAQKNPTAFYLCASRLGTSGTTDTQYFGPGTRLTVL.

V is TRBV9 and J is TRBJ2-2, with unresolved D. There are 16 residues in the CDR3. Per the germline V gene, CDR1 is SGDLS and CDR2 is YYNGEE. V was clipped by 0 bases and J by 0 bases, with 9 bases between them. In nucleotides, the CDR3 is TGTGCCAGCAGCGTAGTAGAAATCGCGAACACCGGGGAGCTGTTTTTT. Protein: CASSVVEIANTGELFF. Full variable domain (remainder filled in from reference TRBV9 and TRBJ2-2): DSGVTQTPKHLITATGQRVTLRCSPRSGDLSVYWYQQSLDQGLQFLIQYYNGEERAKGNILERFSAQQFPDLHSELNLSSLELGDSALYFCASSVVEIANTGELFFGEGSRLTVL.